This is a list of T cell receptor beta chains from one sample in a study of cytomegalovirus exposure and HLA in healthy donors. Here immunoSEQ multiplex PCR was the method, and the copy in TCRdb shows in-frame clones only, minus some. The data hold roughly 110,000 clones, with under 80% observed a single time. Input material: PBMCs. The source of these receptors is a woman in her 50s in good health and CMV-seropositive. CDR3s include the opening cysteine and the closing phenylalanine or tryptophan. The D gene is left open where the match is weak. Some rows have no size entry. The others give once, few or many, or a class for an expanded clone.

clone size	J gene	V gene	D gene	CDR3 protein	CDR3 DNA
-	TRBJ2-1	TRBV27	-	CASSLQVWADRGLGEQFF	TGTGCCAGCAGTTTACAGGTTTGGGCGGACAGGGGACTAGGTGAGCAGTTCTTC
once	TRBJ1-6	TRBV14	-	CASSFGQRNSPLHF	TGTGCCAGCAGTTTCGGACAGCGGAATTCACCCCTCCACTTT
-	TRBJ1-2	TRBV5-5	-	CASSLAGHLNYGYTF	TGTGCCAGCAGCTTGGCTGGACACCTGAACTATGGCTACACCTTC
medium-sized	TRBJ2-6	TRBV5-1	TRBD1	CASSLGQGHSGANVLTF	TGCGCCAGCAGCTTGGGACAGGGCCACTCTGGGGCCAACGTCCTGACTTTC
-	TRBJ2-7	TRBV10-3	TRBD1	CAAMTGGAAYEQYF	TGTGCCGCGATGACAGGGGGCGCGGCCTACGAGCAGTACTTC
-	TRBJ2-1	TRBV6-5	TRBD1	CASSPGTGRNEQFF	TGTGCCAGCAGCCCTGGGACAGGGAGGAATGAGCAGTTCTTC
-	TRBJ2-1	TRBV18	TRBD2	CASSPPSGGFYNEQFF	TGTGCCAGCTCACCTCCTAGCGGGGGTTTCTACAATGAGCAGTTCTTC
-	TRBJ2-3	TRBV7-2	TRBD1	CASSFEQGRRVDTQYF	TGTGCCAGCAGCTTTGAACAGGGGCGAAGAGTGGATACGCAGTATTTT
-	TRBJ2-7	TRBV30	-	CAWMGSNAYEQYF	TGTGCCTGGATGGGCAGTAATGCCTACGAGCAGTACTTC
-	TRBJ2-7	TRBV5-8	TRBD2	CASSSTSSVSEQYF	TGTGCCAGCAGCTCGACTAGCTCAGTCTCCGAGCAGTACTTC
-	TRBJ1-5	TRBV5-1	-	CASSPSPGDQPQHF	TGCGCCAGCAGCCCATCTCCGGGAGATCAGCCCCAGCATTTT
-	TRBJ2-2	TRBV5-6	-	CASSFYGGSGELFF	TGTGCCAGCAGCTTTTACGGGGGATCCGGGGAGCTGTTTTTT
-	TRBJ2-3	TRBV9	-	CASLRDPSTDTQYF	TGTGCCAGCCTCCGGGATCCAAGCACAGATACGCAGTATTTT
-	TRBJ2-3	TRBV18	TRBD2	CASSTARGGKDTQYF	TGTGCCAGCTCAACGGCACGGGGGGGAAAAGATACGCAGTATTTT
-	TRBJ2-7	TRBV15	TRBD2	CATSRHSGGFYEQYF	TGTGCCACCAGCAGACATAGCGGGGGGTTCTACGAGCAGTACTTC
-	TRBJ2-3	TRBV7-6	TRBD1	CASSVGTGGEDTQYF	TGTGCCAGCAGCGTCGGGACAGGGGGCGAGGATACGCAGTATTTT
-	TRBJ1-3	TRBV7-6	-	CASSPQGNTIYF	TGTGCCAGCAGCCCCCAAGGAAACACCATATATTTT
-	TRBJ2-1	TRBV5-1	-	CASSLVGSSSYNEQFF	TGCGCCAGCAGCTTGGTCGGGAGTAGCTCCTACAATGAGCAGTTCTTC
-	TRBJ1-4	TRBV6-5	TRBD1	CASSGDRGPEKLFF	TGTGCCAGCAGTGGGGACAGGGGGCCTGAAAAACTGTTTTTT
-	TRBJ1-1	TRBV18	TRBD1	CASSPSWTGGLNTEAFF	TGTGCCAGCTCACCAAGTTGGACAGGGGGCTTGAACACTGAAGCTTTCTTT
-	TRBJ1-1	TRBV6-1	-	CASRRQSGAEAFF	TGTGCCAGCAGACGACAATCCGGTGCTGAAGCTTTCTTT
-	TRBJ1-3	TRBV4-1	TRBD1	CASSTGTGASGNTIYF	TGCGCCAGCAGCACCGGGACAGGGGCCTCTGGAAACACCATATATTTT
-	TRBJ1-4	TRBV7-9	-	CASSPGTRKLFF	TGTGCCAGCAGCCCCGGGACAAGAAAACTGTTTTTT
-	TRBJ2-3	TRBV7-2	-	CASSSSHGADTQYF	TGTGCCAGCAGCTCGTCCCATGGAGCGGATACGCAGTATTTT
-	TRBJ1-4	TRBV4-1	-	CASSQATVPSTNEKLFF	TGCGCCAGCAGCCAAGCGACAGTTCCCTCAACTAATGAAAAACTGTTTTTT
few	TRBJ1-1	TRBV7-2	-	CASSQDAAGWSTEAFF	TGTGCCAGCAGCCAAGATGCGGCAGGGTGGTCCACTGAAGCTTTCTTT
-	TRBJ1-5	TRBV5-6	-	CASSLGDTRRQPQHF	TGTGCCAGCAGCTTGGGGGACACTCGGAGGCAGCCCCAGCATTTT
-	TRBJ2-3	TRBV29-1	TRBD2	CSARGGSTDTQYF	TGCAGCGCACGGGGGGGTAGCACAGATACGCAGTATTTT
-	TRBJ1-1	TRBV7-9	-	CASGLEPRGLNTEAFF	TGTGCCAGCGGCTTAGAACCCAGGGGCCTGAACACTGAAGCTTTCTTT
-	TRBJ1-2	TRBV2	-	CASNLYRRAEDTNGYTF	TGTGCCAGCAATCTGTACCGGCGGGCCGAAGACACAAATGGCTACACCTTC
-	TRBJ2-2	TRBV19	-	CASSIMGRGNTGELFF	TGTGCCAGTAGTATAATGGGAAGGGGGAACACCGGGGAGCTGTTTTTT
-	TRBJ1-1	TRBV15	TRBD1	CATSRGGQGKATEAFF	TGTGCCACCAGCAGAGGCGGACAGGGGAAGGCCACTGAAGCTTTCTTT